Listed here is a single T cell receptor beta chain. Its antigen is not identified. Sequencing was performed with immunoSEQ multiplex PCR; in TCRdb, only in-frame clones are kept and a portion is missing. The sample gives roughly 52,000 clones, around 84% of which show up once; approximately 4.5% is in the top ten. The record originates from a study of a mutant IDH1 vaccine in newly diagnosed glioma. In the study overall: Either 4-6 weeks after radiotherapy alone or alongside temozolomide, vaccination was begun.

Time point given: week 35, safety follow-up. A 20-mer mutant IDH1 peptide at 300 ug was injected subcutaneously with topical imiquimod. The sequenced sample was PBMCs, obtained from a glioma patient whose treatment included an IDH1 peptide vaccine. The TCR was taken from a woman in her late teens or twenties with glioma.

Here the CDR3 reads CASRDRGDSNEQFF. For the CDR3, the DNA is TGCGCCAGCCGGGACAGGGGCGATAGCAATGAGCAGTTCTTC. This chain uses TRBV5-1 with TRBJ2-1, with 10 positions matching TRBD1. Germline trimming cut 7 bases from V and 6 bases from J; bases unmatched to any gene: 7. CDR1 is SGHRS and CDR2 is YFSETQ in the germline V gene. The CDR3 is made up of 14 amino acids.